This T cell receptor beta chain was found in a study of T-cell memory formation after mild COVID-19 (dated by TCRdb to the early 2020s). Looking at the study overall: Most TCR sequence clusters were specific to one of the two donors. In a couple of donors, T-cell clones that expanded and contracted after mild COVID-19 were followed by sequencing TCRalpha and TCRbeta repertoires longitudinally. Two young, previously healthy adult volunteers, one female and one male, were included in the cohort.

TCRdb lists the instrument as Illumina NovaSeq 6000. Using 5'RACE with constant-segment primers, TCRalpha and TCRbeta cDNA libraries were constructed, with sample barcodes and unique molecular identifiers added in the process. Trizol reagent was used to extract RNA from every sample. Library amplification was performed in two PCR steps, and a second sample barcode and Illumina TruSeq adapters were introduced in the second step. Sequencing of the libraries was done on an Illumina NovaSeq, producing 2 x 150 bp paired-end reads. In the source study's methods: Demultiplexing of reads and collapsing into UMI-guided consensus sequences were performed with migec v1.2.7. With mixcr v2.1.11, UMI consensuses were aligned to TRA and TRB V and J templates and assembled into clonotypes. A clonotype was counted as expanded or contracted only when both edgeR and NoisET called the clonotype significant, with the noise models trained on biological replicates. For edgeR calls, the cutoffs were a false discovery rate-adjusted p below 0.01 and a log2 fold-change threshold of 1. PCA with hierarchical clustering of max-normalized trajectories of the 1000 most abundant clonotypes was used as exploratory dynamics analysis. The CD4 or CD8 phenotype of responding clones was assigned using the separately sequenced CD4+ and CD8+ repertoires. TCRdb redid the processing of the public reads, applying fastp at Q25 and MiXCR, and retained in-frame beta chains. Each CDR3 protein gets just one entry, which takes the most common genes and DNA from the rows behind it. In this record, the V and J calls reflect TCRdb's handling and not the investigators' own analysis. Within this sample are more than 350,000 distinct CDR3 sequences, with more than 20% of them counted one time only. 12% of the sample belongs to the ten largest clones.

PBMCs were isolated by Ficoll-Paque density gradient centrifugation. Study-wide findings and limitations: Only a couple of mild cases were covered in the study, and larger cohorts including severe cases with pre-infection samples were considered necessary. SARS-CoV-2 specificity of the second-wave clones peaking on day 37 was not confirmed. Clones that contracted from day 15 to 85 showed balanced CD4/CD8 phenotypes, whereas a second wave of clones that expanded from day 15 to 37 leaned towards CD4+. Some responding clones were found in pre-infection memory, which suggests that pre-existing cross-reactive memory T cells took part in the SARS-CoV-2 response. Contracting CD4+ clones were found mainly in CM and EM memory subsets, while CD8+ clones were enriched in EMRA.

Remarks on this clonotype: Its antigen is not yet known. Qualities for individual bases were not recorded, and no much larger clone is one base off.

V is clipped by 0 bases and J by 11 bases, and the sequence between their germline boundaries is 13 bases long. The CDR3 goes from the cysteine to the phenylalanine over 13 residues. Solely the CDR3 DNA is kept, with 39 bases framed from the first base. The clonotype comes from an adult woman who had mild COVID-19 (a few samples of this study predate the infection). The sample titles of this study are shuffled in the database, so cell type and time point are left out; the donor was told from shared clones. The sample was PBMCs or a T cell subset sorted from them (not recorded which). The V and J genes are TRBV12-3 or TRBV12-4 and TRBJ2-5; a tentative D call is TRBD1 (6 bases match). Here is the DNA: TGTGCCAGCAGTTTAGCGGCCAGGGGAAGTCAGTACTTC. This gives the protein CASSLAARGSQYF.